This entry lists 32 T cell receptor beta chains sequenced from one sample in a study of neoadjuvant anti-PD-1 for oral cavity cancer. Using immunoSEQ multiplex PCR, the repertoire was profiled, and TCRdb retains in-frame clones only, with some absent. This sample yields about 72,000 clones, of which more than 70% are seen a single time; around 3.7% belongs to the top ten. Specimen: PBMCs, collected before nivolumab (anti-PD-1) treatment. These receptors all stem from a person aged 35-79 years with oral cavity squamous cell carcinoma.

This clone has just a few counts. The V call is TRBV7-9, the J call TRBJ2-5, with D possibly being TRBD2 (5 bases). Germline assignment: CDR1 SEHNR and CDR2 FQNEAQ (reference sequence). V lost 10 bases and J 2 bases, leaving 11 bases between the germline ends. The CDR3 is made up of 12 amino acids. This CDR3 reads CATGGRQETQYF. CDR3 sequence (DNA): TGTGCCACCGGAGGACGGCAAGAGACCCAGTACTTC.

This rearrangement joins TRBV21-1 to TRBJ1-6; TRBD1, the table's D call, lacks a check against the DNA. TRBV21-1 is classified as a pseudogene. The length of the CDR3 is 17 residues. DNA of the CDR3: TGTGCCAGCAGCAAAGGATTTCACAGGGAATATAATTCACCCCTCCACTTT. Translating it yields CASSKGFHREYNSPLHF.

This chain connects TRBV30 to TRBJ1-1; 7 nucleotides match TRBD1. CDR1 and CDR2 (germline): GTSNPN, SVGIG (reference sequence). There are 19 residues in the CDR3. Germline trimming cut 0 bases from V and 1 base from J; bases unmatched to any gene: 17. The CDR3 loop reads CAWSVRGWRGRRENTEAFF. The CDR3 DNA reads TGTGCCTGGAGTGTACGGGGTTGGAGGGGGCGCCGGGAGAACACTGAAGCTTTCTTT.

This rearrangement joins TRBV5-8 to TRBJ1-5, with a tentative D call TRBD1 (5 bases). Germline CDR1 is SGHTS and CDR2 is YDEGEE. CDR3 size: 19 residues. V lost 4 bases and J 1 base, leaving 24 bases between the germline ends. CDR3 bases: TGTGCCAGCAGCACTAGATACAGGTCCCTAGGGGCGAGCAATCAGCCCCAGCATTTT. It encodes CASSTRYRSLGASNQPQHF.

This clone came up once. The rearrangement uses TRBV19 and TRBJ2-7; 9 nucleotides agree with TRBD2. The CDR3 consists of 15 residues. Unmatched junction bases numbered 11, after V lost 5 bases and J lost 6 bases. Germline CDR1 and CDR2: LNHDA and SQIVND (reference sequence). CDR3 DNA: TGTGCCAGTAGTTCCCGGGGTAGCGGGAGATCCGAGCAGTACTTC. Translating gives CASSSRGSGRSEQYF.

This clone was seen more than once but under ten times. The V and J genes are TRBV4-1 and TRBJ1-1, with D possibly matching TRBD1 (5 bases). CDR1 is MGHRA, CDR2 YSYEKL, per germline. The germline V and J ends were trimmed by 2 bases and 8 bases, with 12 bases remaining between them. The CDR3 has 13 residues. As DNA, the CDR3 is TGCGCCAGCAGCCAATATGGGACCGCAGAAGCTTTCTTT. Encoded protein: CASSQYGTAEAFF.

The chain recombines TRBV10-3 with TRBJ2-6, with 9 positions matching TRBD2. With V trimmed by 4 bases and J by 3 bases, 7 bases remained unmatched. Germline CDR1 and CDR2: ENHRY and SYGVKD. The CDR3 covers 17 residues. The CDR3 sequence is CAISVGSGSGGANVLTF. In DNA form, the CDR3 reads TGTGCCATCAGTGTGGGTAGCGGGAGTGGTGGGGCCAACGTCCTGACTTTC.

The gene calls are TRBV25-1 and TRBJ1-1, with D perhaps matching TRBD1 (5 bases). The CDR3 runs 17 residues. With 0 bases removed from V and 5 bases from J, the gap between germline ends came to 19 bases. The germline CDR1 and CDR2 sequences are MGHDK and SYGVNS. CDR3 nucleotide sequence: TGTGCCAGCAGTGAATATTTGGGGGAGGGAGTAGATACTGAAGCTTTCTTT. The encoded protein is CASSEYLGEGVDTEAFF.

This sequence joins TRBV4-1 and TRBJ2-7, with 9 bases that match TRBD1. This CDR3 is 16 amino acids long. The J segment lost 3 bases and the V segment lost 2 bases, leaving 8 bases of the junction unmatched. Germline assignment: CDR1 MGHRA and CDR2 YSYEKL. CDR3 nucleotide sequence: TGCGCCAGCAGCCAAAACCGGGACAGGGCTCACTACGAGCAGTACTTC. Amino acids: CASSQNRDRAHYEQYF.

This rearrangement joins TRBV6-5 to TRBJ1-5; 7 nucleotides line up with TRBD1. The CDR3 sequence is 15 residues long. With 6 bases clipped from V and 3 bases from J, the junction kept 8 bases outside the gene matches. Germline CDR1 and CDR2: MNHEY and SVGAGI. The CDR3 loop reads CASSPTGRLNQPQHF. The CDR3 DNA is TGTGCCAGCAGCCCGACAGGGAGACTCAATCAGCCCCAGCATTTT.

This chain connects TRBV5-1 to TRBJ2-3; TRBD2 matches 7 bases. The CDR3 totals 14 residues. The V gene's germline CDR1 is SGHRS and CDR2 YFSETQ. Losses at the gene ends were 0 bases for V and 6 bases for J; bases not matched to a gene: 4. DNA of the CDR3: TGCGCCAGCAGCTTGGGGACTAGTCCGGATACGCAGTATTTT. Translated: CASSLGTSPDTQYF.

The genes are TRBV5-6 and TRBJ2-7; 10 bases are shared with TRBD2. CDR1 is SGHDT, CDR2 YYEEEE, per germline. Trimming at V came to 0 bases and at J to 0 bases, leaving 3 bases not matched to a gene. The CDR3 is 16 amino acids. The CDR3 nucleotides are TGTGCCAGCAGCTTGGTAGGACTAGCGGCCTCCTACGAGCAGTACTTC. Encoded protein: CASSLVGLAASYEQYF.

This rearrangement joins TRBV27 to TRBJ2-1; D gene unclear. CDR3 length: 13 amino acids. Trimming removed 3 bases at V and 6 bases at J, with 9 bases between. Germline CDR1 is MNHEY and CDR2 is SMNVEV (reference sequence). The CDR3 bases are TGTGCCAGCAGTTTTAGGTCGGGCAATGAGCAGTTCTTC. This encodes CASSFRSGNEQFF.

The chain employs TRBV30 and TRBJ2-6, with D hard to call. Germline V CDR1 and CDR2: GTSNPN, SVGIG (reference sequence). The CDR3 is 13 residues long. The V gene lost 4 bases and the J gene lost 0 bases, with 4 bases spanning the gap. CDR3 nucleotide sequence: TGTGCCTGGAAGAACTCTGGGGCCAACGTCCTGACTTTC. Its protein product is CAWKNSGANVLTF. Full variable domain (remainder filled in from reference TRBV30 and TRBJ2-6): SQTIHQWPATLVQPVGSPLSLECTVEGTSNPNLYWYRQAAGRGLQLLFYSVGIGQISSEVPQNLSASRPQDRQFILSSKKLLLSDSGFYLCAWKNSGANVLTFGAGSRLTVL.

This clone appeared a single time. The J gene is TRBJ1-1, the V gene TRBV29-1; D gene uncertain. CDR1 is SQVTM and CDR2 is ANQGSEA in the germline V gene. The length of the CDR3 is 13 residues. Between the trimmed V and J ends, which lost 1 base and 0 bases, there was a span of 6 bases. As DNA, the CDR3 is TGCAGCGTTGAAGGGCAAATGAACACTGAAGCTTTCTTT. Protein: CSVEGQMNTEAFF.

The rearrangement uses TRBV5-1 and TRBJ2-2; 13 bases fit TRBD2. The CDR3 is made up of 16 amino acids. Germline lookup yields CDR1 SGHRS and CDR2 YFSETQ. J was trimmed by 6 bases and V by 7 bases; bases with no gene match: 9. CDR3 coding DNA: TGCGCCAGCGATCGGACTAGCGGGAGTCAGGCCGGGGAGCTGTTTTTT. Its protein product is CASDRTSGSQAGELFF. Based on the CDR3 plus reference TRBV5-1 and TRBJ2-2, the full variable domain is KAGVTQTPRYLIKTRGQQVTLSCSPISGHRSVSWYQQTPGQGLQFLFEYFSETQRNKGNFPGRFSGRQFSNSRSEMNVSTLELGDSALYLCASDRTSGSQAGELFFGEGSRLTVL.

The chain is built from TRBV9 and TRBJ2-4; tentatively, D is TRBD1 (6 bases). There are 15 residues in the CDR3. The germline V gene encodes CDR1 SGDLS and CDR2 YYNGEE. Trimming shortened V by 0 bases and J by 6 bases, and 13 bases separated the two germline ends. CDR3 loop: CASSVEGTQGNIQYF. In DNA, the CDR3 is TGTGCCAGCAGCGTAGAGGGGACACAGGGAAACATTCAGTACTTC.

In this sample, this clone turned up once. This rearrangement joins TRBV7-9 to TRBJ2-7; D call uncertain. Trimming left V 6 bases short and J 2 bases short, with 14 bases between. Germline loops: CDR1 SEHNR, CDR2 FQNEAQ (reference sequence). CDR3 length equals 14 residues. CDR3 nucleotides: TGTGCCAGCAGGATAGACACGGGCCCCTACGAGCAGTACTTC. It codes for CASRIDTGPYEQYF.

V is TRBV30 and J is TRBJ1-4; TRBD1 is a possible D gene (5 bases). V shed 1 base and J shed 10 bases, with 7 bases lying between them. Germline values: CDR1 GTSNPN, CDR2 SVGIG (reference sequence). The CDR3 loop spans 11 amino acids. This CDR3 is CAWSGRGKLFF. The CDR3 DNA is TGTGCCTGGAGTGGGAGGGGAAAACTGTTTTTT.

V is TRBV4-1 and J is TRBJ2-2, with D tentatively TRBD1 or TRBD2 (5 bases each). This CDR3 contains 16 residues. V lost 3 bases to trimming and J lost 3 bases, with 14 bases between them. Germline V gene sequence: CDR1 MGHRA, CDR2 YSYEKL. As DNA, the CDR3 is TGCGCCAGCAGCCAGGGACGTCGCTGGGACACCGGGGAGCTGTTTTTT. Amino acids: CASSQGRRWDTGELFF.

V gene TRBV27 combines with J gene TRBJ1-4; a possible D gene is TRBD1 (6 bases). Germline loops: CDR1 MNHEY, CDR2 SMNVEV (reference sequence). With 4 bases removed from V and 5 bases from J, the gap between germline ends came to 17 bases. The CDR3 has 16 amino acids. The CDR3 here is CASSSWGGRVNEKLFF. For the CDR3, the DNA is TGTGCCAGCAGTTCCTGGGGGGGGCGTGTGAATGAAAAACTGTTTTTT.

CDR3 coding DNA: TGTGCCAGTATTTCGACGGACCTTACTAGCACAGATACGCAGTATTTT. Translation: CASISTDLTSTDTQYF. This chain links TRBV19 with TRBJ2-3; D is undetermined. Per the germline V gene, CDR1 is LNHDA and CDR2 is SQIVND (reference sequence). The CDR3 runs 16 residues. Trimming cost V 7 bases and J 0 bases, with 17 bases left between them. The whole variable domain, remainder taken from reference TRBV19 and TRBJ2-3, is DGGITQSPKYLFRKEGQNVTLSCEQNLNHDAMYWYRQDPGQGLRLIYYSQIVNDFQKGDIAEGYSVSREKKESFPLTVTSAQKNPTAFYLCASISTDLTSTDTQYFGPGTRLTVL.

This rearrangement joins TRBV9 to TRBJ1-4; D uncertain. Germline CDR1 reads SGDLS; CDR2 reads YYNGEE. The CDR3 runs 14 residues. Trimming took 0 bases from V and 2 from J, leaving 5 bases between them. CDR3 region: CASSVGLTNEKLFF. For the CDR3, the DNA is TGTGCCAGCAGCGTAGGGTTGACTAATGAAAAACTGTTTTTT.

The chain joins TRBV11-2 to TRBJ2-7, with D maybe TRBD2 (5 bases). V was clipped by 8 bases and J by 3 bases, with 14 bases between them. This CDR3 has 13 amino acids. Germline V gives CDR1 SGHAT, CDR2 FQNNGV. This CDR3 is CASAVPGDYEQYF. CDR3 coding DNA: TGTGCCAGCGCTGTACCCGGGGACTACGAGCAGTACTTC.

The V gene is TRBV6-1, the J gene TRBJ1-6; TRBD1 aligns across 9 bases. Germline CDR1 MNHNS, CDR2 SASEGT. CDR3 length: 15 amino acids. V gave up 5 bases and J gave up 6 bases; unmatched junction bases: 5. The CDR3 DNA is TGTGCCAGCAGTTTTCCGGGACAGGGTAATTCACCCCTCCACTTT. It codes for CASSFPGQGNSPLHF.

The chain's CDR3 is CARGKTAARTDTQYF. In DNA form, the CDR3 reads TGTGCTAGGGGGAAGACAGCCGCCCGCACAGATACGCAGTATTTT. The rearrangement uses TRBV30 and TRBJ2-3, with TRBD1 as a possible D gene (6 bases). The CDR3 loop spans 15 amino acids. Germline V gives CDR1 GTSNPN, CDR2 SVGIG (reference sequence).

The rearrangement joins TRBV9 to TRBJ2-5, with 10 bases aligning to TRBD1. The CDR3 loop spans 13 amino acids. From germline, CDR1 is SGDLS and CDR2 YYNGEE. V lost 4 bases to trimming and J lost 4 bases; unmatched junction nucleotides: 1. The CDR3 protein is CASSRTGGETQYF. CDR3 in DNA: TGTGCCAGCAGCCGGACAGGGGGAGAGACCCAGTACTTC.

This clone was counted once. This chain joins TRBV6-6 and TRBJ2-1; weak D call: TRBD1 (5 bases). The V end lost 6 bases, the J end lost 0 bases, and 9 bases lay between the germline ends. The germline CDR1 and CDR2 sequences are MNHNY and SVGAGI (reference sequence). The CDR3 covers 14 residues. The CDR3 DNA reads TGTGCCAGCAGACCCGACAGCTCCTACAATGAGCAGTTCTTC. This sequence encodes CASRPDSSYNEQFF.

J is TRBJ2-7 and V is TRBV14, with a possible D match to TRBD2 (6 bases). Germline CDR1 reads SGHDN; CDR2 reads FVKESK. This CDR3 region has 13 residues. Trimming took off 3 bases at V and 6 bases at J, with 12 bases between the two ends. The CDR3 is CASSQLRGAEQYF. The CDR3, as DNA: TGTGCCAGCAGCCAGCTGCGGGGAGCCGAGCAGTACTTC.

This chain joins TRBV5-4 and TRBJ1-1; 11 positions match TRBD1. The trim removed 4 bases at V and 7 bases at J, leaving 6 bases unmatched. CDR3 length: 14 residues. CDR1 is SGHNT, CDR2 YYREEE, per germline (reference sequence). The CDR3 sequence: CASSNGQGAYEAFF. The DNA of the CDR3 is TGTGCCAGCAGCAACGGACAGGGGGCGTATGAAGCTTTCTTT. Using reference TRBV5-4 and TRBJ1-1 for the parts outside the CDR3, the full variable domain is ETGVTQSPTHLIKTRGQQVTLRCSSQSGHNTVSWYQQALGQGPQFIFQYYREEENGRGNFPPRFSGLQFPNYSSELNVNALELDDSALYLCASSNGQGAYEAFFGQGTRLTVV.

The chain is built from TRBV19 and TRBJ1-2; no clear D. V was shortened by 4 bases and J by 5 bases, with 8 bases between the two germline ends. Germline V gene data show CDR1 as LNHDA and CDR2 as SQIVND (reference sequence). The length of the CDR3 is 12 residues. As DNA, the CDR3 is TGTGCCAGTAGTAACCGGGATTATGGCTACACCTTC. Translating it yields CASSNRDYGYTF.

The V gene is TRBV27, the J gene TRBJ2-1, with D uncertain. Trimming took off 3 bases at V and 4 bases at J, with 10 bases between the two ends. Germline CDR1 MNHEY, CDR2 SMNVEV (reference sequence). This CDR3 has 14 amino acids. CDR3 sequence reads: CASSFWGTYNEQFF. Here the CDR3 DNA reads TGTGCCAGCAGTTTCTGGGGAACTTACAATGAGCAGTTCTTC.